The source of this TCR beta chain is a study of control samples from healthy donors and cancer patients (TCRdb year 2020). In regard to this clone: The clone's antigen remains unknown. No base quality information exists; no much larger clone differs at one position.

Libraries were prepared through the immunoSEQ multiplex PCR assay. TCRdb stores this immuneACCESS table with in-frame sequences only. Part of the clones is absent; in the studies checked, under half of the shortfall reflects unresolved V genes, and no reason is known for the rest. This sample holds roughly 20,000 clones; approximately 80% were observed only once. Less than 30% of the sample is held by the ten biggest clonotypes. From a lookup of the germline V gene, CDR1 and CDR2 are ENHRY and SYGVKD. From the cysteine up to the phenylalanine, the CDR3 has a length of 14 residues. The only DNA kept is the CDR3, 42 bases in frame from the first base. V and J lose 3 bases and 6 bases, and a span of 15 bases separates them.

Specimen: PBMCs. The receptor's source is a woman between 65 and 79 years old with lung cancer. The chain employs TRBV10-3 and TRBJ2-7; too little of a D gene remains to name it. The nucleotide sequence reads TGTGCCATCAGTGACCCCGACGATGGAGTCGAGCAGTACTTC. Translated, it gives CAISDPDDGVEQYF.